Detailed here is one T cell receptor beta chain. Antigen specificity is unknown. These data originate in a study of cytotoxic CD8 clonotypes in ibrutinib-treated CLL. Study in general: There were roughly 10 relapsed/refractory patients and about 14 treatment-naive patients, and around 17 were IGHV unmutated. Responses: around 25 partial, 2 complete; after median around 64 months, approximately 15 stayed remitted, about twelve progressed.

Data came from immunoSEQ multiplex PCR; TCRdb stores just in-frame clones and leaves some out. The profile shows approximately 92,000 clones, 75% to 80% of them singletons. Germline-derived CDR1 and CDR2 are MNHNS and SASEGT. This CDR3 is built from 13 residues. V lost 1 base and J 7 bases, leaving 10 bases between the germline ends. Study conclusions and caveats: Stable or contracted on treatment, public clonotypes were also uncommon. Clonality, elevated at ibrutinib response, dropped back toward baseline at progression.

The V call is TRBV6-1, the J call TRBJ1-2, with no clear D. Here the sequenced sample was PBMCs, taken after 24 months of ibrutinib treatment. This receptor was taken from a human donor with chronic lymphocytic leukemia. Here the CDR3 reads CASSEGGAVGYTF. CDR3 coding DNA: TGTGCCAGCAGTGAAGGGGGAGCCGTTGGCTACACCTTC.